This T cell receptor (beta chain) is from a study of control samples from healthy donors and cancer patients. Produced via immunoSEQ multiplex PCR; TCRdb's table is partial and in-frame only. The sample yields under 200,000 clones, 91% seen once. V lost 1 base and J 3 bases, leaving 15 bases between the germline ends. The germline V gene has CDR1 SGHVS and CDR2 FQNEAQ. The CDR3 contains 17 residues. Specimen: blood. This TCR came from a woman younger than 45 in good health. The rearrangement joins TRBV7-8 to TRBJ2-2; D is undetermined. This CDR3 is CASSLGWLVLYTGELFF. In DNA form, the CDR3 reads TGTGCCAGCAGCTTAGGTTGGCTAGTTCTTTACACCGGGGAGCTGTTTTTT. Variable domain in full (rest from reference TRBV7-8 and TRBJ2-2): GAGVSQSPRYKVAKRGQDVALRCDPISGHVSLFWYQQALGQGPEFLTYFQNEAQLDKSGLPSDRFFAERPEGSVSTLKIQRTQQEDSAVYLCASSLGWLVLYTGELFFGEGSRLTVL.